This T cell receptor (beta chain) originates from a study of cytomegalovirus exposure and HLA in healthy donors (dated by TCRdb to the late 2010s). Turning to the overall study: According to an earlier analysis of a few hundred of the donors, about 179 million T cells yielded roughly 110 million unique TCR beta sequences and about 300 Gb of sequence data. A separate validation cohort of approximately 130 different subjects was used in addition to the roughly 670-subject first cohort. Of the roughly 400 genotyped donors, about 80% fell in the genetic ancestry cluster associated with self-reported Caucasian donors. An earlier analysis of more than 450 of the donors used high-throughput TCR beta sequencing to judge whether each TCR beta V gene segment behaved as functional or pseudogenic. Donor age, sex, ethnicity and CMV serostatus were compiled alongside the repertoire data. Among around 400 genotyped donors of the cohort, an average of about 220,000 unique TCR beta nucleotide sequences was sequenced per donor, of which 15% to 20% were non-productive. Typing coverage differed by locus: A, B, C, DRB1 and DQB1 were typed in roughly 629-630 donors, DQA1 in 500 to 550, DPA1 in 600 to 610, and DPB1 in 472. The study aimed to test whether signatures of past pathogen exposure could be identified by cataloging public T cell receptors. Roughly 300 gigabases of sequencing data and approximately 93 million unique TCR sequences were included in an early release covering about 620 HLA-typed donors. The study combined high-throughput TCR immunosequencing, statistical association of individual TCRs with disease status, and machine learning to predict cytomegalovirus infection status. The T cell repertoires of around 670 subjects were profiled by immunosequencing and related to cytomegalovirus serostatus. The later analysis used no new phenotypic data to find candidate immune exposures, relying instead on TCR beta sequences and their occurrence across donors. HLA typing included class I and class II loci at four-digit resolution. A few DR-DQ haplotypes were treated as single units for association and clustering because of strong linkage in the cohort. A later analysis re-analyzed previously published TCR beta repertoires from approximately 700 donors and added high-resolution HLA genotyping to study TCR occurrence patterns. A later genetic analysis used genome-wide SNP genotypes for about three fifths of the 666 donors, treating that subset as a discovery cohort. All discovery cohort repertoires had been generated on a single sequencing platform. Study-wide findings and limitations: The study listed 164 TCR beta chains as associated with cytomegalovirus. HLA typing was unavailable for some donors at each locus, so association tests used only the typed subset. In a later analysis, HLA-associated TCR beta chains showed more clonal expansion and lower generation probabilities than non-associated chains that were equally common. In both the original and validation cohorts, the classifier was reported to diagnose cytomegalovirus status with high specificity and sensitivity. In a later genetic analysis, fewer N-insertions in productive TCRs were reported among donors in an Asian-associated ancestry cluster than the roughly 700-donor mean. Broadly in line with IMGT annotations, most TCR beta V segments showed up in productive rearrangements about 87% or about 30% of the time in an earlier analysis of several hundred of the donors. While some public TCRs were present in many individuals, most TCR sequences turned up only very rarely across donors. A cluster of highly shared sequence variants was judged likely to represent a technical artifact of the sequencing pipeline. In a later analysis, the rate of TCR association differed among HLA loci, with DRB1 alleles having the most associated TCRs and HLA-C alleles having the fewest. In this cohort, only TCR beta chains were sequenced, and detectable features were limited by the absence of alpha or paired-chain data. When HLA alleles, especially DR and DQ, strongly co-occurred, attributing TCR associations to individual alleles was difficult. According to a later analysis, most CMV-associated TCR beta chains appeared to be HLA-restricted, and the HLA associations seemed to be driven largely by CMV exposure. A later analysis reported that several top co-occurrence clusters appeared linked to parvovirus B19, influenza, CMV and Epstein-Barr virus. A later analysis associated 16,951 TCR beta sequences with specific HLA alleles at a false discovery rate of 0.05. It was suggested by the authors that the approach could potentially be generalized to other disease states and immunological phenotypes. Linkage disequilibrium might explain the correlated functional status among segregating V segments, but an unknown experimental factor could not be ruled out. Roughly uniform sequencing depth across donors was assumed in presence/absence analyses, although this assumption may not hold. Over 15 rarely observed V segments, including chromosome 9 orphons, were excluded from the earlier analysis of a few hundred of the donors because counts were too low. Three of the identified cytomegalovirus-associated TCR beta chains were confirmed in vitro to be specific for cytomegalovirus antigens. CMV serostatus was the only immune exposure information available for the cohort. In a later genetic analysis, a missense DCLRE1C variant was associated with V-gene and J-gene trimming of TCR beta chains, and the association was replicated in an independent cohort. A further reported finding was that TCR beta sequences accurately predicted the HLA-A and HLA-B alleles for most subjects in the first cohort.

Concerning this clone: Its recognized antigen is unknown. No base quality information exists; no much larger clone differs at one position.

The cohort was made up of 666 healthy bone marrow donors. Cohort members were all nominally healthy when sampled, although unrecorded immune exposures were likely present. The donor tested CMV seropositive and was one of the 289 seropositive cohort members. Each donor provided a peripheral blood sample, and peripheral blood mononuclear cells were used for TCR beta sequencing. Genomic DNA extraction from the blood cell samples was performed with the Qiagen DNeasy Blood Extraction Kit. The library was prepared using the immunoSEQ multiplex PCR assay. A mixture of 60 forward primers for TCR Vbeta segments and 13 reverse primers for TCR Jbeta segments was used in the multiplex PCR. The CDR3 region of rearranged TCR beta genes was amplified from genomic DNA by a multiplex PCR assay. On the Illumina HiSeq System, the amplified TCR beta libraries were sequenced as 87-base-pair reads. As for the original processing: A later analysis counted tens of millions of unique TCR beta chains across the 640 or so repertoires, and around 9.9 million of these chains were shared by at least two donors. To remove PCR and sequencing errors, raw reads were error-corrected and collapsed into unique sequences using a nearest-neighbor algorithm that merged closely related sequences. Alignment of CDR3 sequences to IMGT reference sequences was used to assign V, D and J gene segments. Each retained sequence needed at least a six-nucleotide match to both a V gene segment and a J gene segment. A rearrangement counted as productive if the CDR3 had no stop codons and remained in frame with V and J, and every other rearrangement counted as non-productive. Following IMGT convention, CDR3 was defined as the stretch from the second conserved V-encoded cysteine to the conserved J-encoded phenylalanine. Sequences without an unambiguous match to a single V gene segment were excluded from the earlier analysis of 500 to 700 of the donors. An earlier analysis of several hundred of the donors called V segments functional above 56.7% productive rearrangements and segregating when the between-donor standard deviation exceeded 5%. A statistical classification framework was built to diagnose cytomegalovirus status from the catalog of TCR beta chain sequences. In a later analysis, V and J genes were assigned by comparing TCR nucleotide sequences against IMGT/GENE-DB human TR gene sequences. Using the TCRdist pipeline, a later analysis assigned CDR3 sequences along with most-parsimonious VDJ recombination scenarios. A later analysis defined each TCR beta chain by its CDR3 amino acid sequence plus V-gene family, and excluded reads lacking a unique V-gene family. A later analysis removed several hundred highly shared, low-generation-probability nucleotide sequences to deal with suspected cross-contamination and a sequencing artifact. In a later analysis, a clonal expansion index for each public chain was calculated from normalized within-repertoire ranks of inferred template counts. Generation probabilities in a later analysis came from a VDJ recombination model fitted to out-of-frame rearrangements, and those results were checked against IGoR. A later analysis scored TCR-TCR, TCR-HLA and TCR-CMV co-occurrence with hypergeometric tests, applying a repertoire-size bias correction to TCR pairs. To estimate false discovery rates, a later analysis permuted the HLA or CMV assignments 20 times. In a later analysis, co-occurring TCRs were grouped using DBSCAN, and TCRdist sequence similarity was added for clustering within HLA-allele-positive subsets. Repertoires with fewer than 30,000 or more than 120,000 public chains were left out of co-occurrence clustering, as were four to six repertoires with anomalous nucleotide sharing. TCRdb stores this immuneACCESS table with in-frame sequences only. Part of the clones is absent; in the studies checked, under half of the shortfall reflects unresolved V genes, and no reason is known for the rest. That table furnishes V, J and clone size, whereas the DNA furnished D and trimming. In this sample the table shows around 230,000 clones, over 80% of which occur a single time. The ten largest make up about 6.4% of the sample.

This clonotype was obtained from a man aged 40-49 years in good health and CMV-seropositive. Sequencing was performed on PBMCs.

The bases read TGTGCCAGCAGCCGGGACAGGGAAGTCCCCTACAATGAGCAGTTCTTC. This is translated as CASSRDREVPYNEQFF. The rearrangement combines TRBV5-6 with TRBJ2-1; the junction holds 9 bases that match TRBD1. From the cysteine through the phenylalanine, the CDR3 covers 16 amino acids. Only CDR3 DNA is held: 48 bases, read in frame from base 1. Trimmed from V: 4 bases; trimmed from J: 2 bases; junction bases lacking a gene match: 7. CDR1 SGHDT and CDR2 YYEEEE were looked up in the germline V gene.